The sequence of this TCR beta chain was determined in a study of shared clonotypes between healthy human individuals. The CDR3 totals 19 residues. Germline lookup yields CDR1 SGHNT and CDR2 YYREEE (reference sequence). V dropped 4 bases and J dropped 7; count of bases not matched to a gene: 18. Clones were read by immunoSEQ multiplex PCR, and TCRdb kept only the in-frame ones, dropping some. The sample lists about a million clones, about 70% occurring once. Sequenced sample: memory CD4+ T cells sorted from blood. Subset of the sample: CD45RA-negative fraction. This chain joins TRBV5-4 and TRBJ2-1; TRBD2 aligns across 12 bases. The TCR sequence derives from a man aged 18 to 29 in good health. The CDR3 DNA reads TGTGCCAGCAGCCAAGTAGTGGGGGCCGAGACTAGCGGGGGAAATGAGCAGTTCTTC. Translating it yields CASSQVVGAETSGGNEQFF.